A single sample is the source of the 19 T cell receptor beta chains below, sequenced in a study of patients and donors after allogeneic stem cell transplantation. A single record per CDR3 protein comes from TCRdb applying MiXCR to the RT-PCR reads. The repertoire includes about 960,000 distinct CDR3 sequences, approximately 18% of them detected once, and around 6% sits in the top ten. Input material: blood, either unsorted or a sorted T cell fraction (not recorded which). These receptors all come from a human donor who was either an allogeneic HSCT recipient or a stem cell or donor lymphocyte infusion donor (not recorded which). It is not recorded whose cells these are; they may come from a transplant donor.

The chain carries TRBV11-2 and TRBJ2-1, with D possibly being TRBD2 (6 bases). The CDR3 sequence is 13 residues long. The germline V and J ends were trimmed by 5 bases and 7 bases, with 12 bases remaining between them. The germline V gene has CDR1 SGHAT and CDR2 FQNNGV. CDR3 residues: CASSQGRENEQFF. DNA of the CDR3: TGTGCCAGCAGCCAGGGACGGGAGAATGAGCAGTTCTTC. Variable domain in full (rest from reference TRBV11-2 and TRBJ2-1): EAGVAQSPRYKIIEKRQSVAFWCNPISGHATLYWYQQILGQGPKLLIQFQNNGVVDDSQLPKDRFSAERLKGVDSTLKIQPAKLEDSAVYLCASSQGRENEQFFGPGTRLTVL.

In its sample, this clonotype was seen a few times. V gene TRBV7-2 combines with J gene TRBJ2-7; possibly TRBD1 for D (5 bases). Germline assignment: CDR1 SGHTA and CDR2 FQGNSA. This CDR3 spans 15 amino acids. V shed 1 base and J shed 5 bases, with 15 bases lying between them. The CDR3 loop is CASSLEAAGFDEQYF. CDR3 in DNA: TGTGCCAGCAGCTTAGAGGCGGCAGGGTTCGACGAGCAGTACTTC.

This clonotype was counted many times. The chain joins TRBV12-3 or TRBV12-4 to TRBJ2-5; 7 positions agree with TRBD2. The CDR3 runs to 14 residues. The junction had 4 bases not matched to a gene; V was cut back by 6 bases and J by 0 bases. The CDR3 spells CASSPGGYQETQYF. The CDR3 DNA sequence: TGTGCCAGCAGCCCCGGGGGGTACCAAGAGACCCAGTACTTC.

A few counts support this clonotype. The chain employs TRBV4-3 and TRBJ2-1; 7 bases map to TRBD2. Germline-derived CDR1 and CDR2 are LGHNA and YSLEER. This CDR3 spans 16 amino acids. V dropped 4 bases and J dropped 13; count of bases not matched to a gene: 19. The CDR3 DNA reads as TGCGCCAGCAGCCCAGATACAACGAGTTCGGGGGGTAAACAGTTCTTC. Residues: CASSPDTTSSGGKQFF.

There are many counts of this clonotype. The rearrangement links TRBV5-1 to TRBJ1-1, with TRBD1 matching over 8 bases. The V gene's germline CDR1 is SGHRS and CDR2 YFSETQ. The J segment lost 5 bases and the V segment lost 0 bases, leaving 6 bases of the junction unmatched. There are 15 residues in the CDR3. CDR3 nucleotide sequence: TGCGCCAGCAGCTTGGAAGGACAGGGATGGACTGAAGCTTTCTTT. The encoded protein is CASSLEGQGWTEAFF. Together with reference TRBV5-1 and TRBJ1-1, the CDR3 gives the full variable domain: KAGVTQTPRYLIKTRGQQVTLSCSPISGHRSVSWYQQTPGQGLQFLFEYFSETQRNKGNFPGRFSGRQFSNSRSEMNVSTLELGDSALYLCASSLEGQGWTEAFFGQGTRLTVV.

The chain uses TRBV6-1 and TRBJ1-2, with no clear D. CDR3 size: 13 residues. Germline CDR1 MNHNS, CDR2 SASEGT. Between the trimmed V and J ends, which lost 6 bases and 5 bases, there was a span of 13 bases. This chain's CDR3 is CASSPGIKYGYTF. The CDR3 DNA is TGTGCCAGCAGCCCCGGGATTAAATATGGCTACACCTTC.

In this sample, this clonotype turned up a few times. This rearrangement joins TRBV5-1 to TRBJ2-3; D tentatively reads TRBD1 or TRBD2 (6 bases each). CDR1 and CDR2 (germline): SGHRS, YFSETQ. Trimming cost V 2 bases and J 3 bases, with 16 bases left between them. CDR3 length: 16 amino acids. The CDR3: CASSFMGGRRTDTQYF. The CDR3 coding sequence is TGCGCCAGCAGCTTTATGGGGGGCCGAAGAACAGATACGCAGTATTTT.

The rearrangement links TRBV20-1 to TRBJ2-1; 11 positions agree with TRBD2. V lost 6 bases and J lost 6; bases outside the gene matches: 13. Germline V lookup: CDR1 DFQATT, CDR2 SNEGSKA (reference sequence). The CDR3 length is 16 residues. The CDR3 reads CSASGPIAGGPNEQFF. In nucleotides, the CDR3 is TGCAGTGCCTCCGGGCCCATAGCGGGGGGGCCCAATGAGCAGTTCTTC.

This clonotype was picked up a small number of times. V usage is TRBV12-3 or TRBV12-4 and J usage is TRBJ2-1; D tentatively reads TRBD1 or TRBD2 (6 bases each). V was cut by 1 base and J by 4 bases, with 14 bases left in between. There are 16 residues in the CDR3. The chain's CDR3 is CASSLDWGARYNEQFF. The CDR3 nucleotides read TGTGCCAGCAGTTTAGATTGGGGGGCTCGGTACAATGAGCAGTTCTTC.

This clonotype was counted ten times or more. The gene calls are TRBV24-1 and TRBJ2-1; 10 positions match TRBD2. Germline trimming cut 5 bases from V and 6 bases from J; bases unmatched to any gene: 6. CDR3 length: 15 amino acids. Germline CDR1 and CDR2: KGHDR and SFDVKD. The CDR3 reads CATSALAGVSNEQFF. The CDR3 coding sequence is TGTGCCACCAGTGCCCTAGCGGGAGTTTCCAATGAGCAGTTCTTC.

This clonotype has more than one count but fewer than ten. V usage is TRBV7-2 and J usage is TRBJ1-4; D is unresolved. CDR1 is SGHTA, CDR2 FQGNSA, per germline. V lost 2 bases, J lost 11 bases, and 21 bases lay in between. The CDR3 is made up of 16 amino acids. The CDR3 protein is CASSLIWALEREKLFF. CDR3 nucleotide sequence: TGTGCCAGCAGCTTAATTTGGGCACTCGAACGAGAGAAACTGTTTTTT.

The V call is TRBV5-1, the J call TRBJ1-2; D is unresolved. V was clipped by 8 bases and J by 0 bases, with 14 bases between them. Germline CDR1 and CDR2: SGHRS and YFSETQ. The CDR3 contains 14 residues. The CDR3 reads CARQPGNPNYGYTF. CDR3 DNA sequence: TGCGCCAGACAACCCGGGAACCCTAACTATGGCTACACCTTC.

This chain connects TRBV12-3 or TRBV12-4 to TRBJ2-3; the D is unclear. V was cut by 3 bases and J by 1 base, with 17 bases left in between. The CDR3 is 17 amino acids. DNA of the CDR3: TGTGCCAGCAGTTTGAACCCCCGGGCGTCTGGCACAGATACGCAGTATTTT. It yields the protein CASSLNPRASGTDTQYF.

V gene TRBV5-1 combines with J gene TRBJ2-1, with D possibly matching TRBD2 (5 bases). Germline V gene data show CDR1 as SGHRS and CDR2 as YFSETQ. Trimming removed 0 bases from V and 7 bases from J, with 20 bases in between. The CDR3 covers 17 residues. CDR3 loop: CASSLGLSSRGGNEQFF. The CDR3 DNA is TGCGCCAGCAGCTTGGGCCTCTCTAGCCGCGGTGGAAATGAGCAGTTCTTC.

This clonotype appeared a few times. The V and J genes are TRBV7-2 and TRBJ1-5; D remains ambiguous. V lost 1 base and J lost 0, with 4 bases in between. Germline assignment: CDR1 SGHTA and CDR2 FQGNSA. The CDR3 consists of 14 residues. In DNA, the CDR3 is TGTGCCAGCAGCTTAGAATTTAGCAATCAGCCCCAGCATTTT. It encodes CASSLEFSNQPQHF.

As DNA, the CDR3 is TGCGCCAGCAGCTTACTAGGGTTCGGGGAGACCCAGTACTTC. Translating gives CASSLLGFGETQYF. The genes are TRBV5-1 and TRBJ2-5, with D possibly matching TRBD2 (5 bases). In germline, CDR1 is SGHRS, CDR2 YFSETQ. The CDR3 runs to 14 residues. The V gene lost 2 bases and the J gene lost 5 bases, with 13 bases spanning the gap. The whole variable domain, remainder taken from reference TRBV5-1 and TRBJ2-5, is KAGVTQTPRYLIKTRGQQVTLSCSPISGHRSVSWYQQTPGQGLQFLFEYFSETQRNKGNFPGRFSGRQFSNSRSEMNVSTLELGDSALYLCASSLLGFGETQYFGPGTRLLVL.

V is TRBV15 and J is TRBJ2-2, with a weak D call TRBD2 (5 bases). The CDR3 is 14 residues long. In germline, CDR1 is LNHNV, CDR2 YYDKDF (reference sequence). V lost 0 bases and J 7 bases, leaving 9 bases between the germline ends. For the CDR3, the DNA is TGTGCCACCAGCAGAGAAGTTGGAGGCGGGGAGCTGTTTTTT. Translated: CATSREVGGGELFF.

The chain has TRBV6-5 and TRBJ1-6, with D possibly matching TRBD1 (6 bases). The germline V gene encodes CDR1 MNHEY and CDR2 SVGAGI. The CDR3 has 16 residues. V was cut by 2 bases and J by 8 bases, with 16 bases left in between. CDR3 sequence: CASSYPTTGRDSPLHF. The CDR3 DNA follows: TGTGCCAGCAGTTACCCGACCACAGGGCGCGATTCACCCCTCCACTTT.

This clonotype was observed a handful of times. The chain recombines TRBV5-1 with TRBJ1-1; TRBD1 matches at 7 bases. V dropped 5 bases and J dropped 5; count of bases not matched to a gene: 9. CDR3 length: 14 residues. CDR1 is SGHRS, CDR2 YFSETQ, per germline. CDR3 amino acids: CASRDQGGGTEAFF. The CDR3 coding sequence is TGCGCCAGCAGGGACCAGGGGGGGGGGACTGAAGCTTTCTTT. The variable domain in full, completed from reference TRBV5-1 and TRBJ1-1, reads KAGVTQTPRYLIKTRGQQVTLSCSPISGHRSVSWYQQTPGQGLQFLFEYFSETQRNKGNFPGRFSGRQFSNSRSEMNVSTLELGDSALYLCASRDQGGGTEAFFGQGTRLTVV.